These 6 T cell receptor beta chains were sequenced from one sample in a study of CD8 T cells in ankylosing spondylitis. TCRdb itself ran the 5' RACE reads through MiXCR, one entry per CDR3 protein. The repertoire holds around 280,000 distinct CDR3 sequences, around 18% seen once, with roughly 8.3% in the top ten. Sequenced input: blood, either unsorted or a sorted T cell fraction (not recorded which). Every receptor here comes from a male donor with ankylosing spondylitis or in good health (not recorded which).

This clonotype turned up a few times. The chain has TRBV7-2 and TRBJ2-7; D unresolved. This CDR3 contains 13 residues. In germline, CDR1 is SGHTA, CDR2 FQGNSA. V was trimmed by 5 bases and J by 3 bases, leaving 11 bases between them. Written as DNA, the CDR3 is TGTGCCAGCAGCCTTGTGGACGGCTACGAGCAGTACGTC. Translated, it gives CASSLVDGYEQYV.

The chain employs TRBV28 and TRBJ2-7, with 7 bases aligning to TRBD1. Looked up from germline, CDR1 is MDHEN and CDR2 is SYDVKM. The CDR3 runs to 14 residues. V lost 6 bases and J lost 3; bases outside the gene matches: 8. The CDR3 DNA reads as TGTGCCAGCAGCGAGTTAGGGGGCAGCTACGAGCAGTACGTC. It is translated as CASSELGGSYEQYV.

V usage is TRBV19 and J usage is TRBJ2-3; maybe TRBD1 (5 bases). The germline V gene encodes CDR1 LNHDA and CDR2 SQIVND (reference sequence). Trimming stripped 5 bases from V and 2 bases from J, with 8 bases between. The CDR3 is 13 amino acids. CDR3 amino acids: CASSLGATDTQYF. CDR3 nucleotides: TGTGCCAGTAGTCTTGGGGCCACAGATACGCAGTATTTT.

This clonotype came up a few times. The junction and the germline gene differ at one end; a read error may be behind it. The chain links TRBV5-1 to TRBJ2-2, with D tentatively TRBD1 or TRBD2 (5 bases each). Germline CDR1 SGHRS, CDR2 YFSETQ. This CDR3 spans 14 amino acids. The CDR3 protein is CASSRDGNTGELFF. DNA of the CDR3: TGTGCCAGCAGCAGGGACGGAAACACCGGGGAGCTGTTTTTT.

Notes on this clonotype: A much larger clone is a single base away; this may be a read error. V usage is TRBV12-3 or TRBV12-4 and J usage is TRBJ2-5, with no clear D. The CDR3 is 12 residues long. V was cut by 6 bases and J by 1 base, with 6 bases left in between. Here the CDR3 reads CASRGPQETQYF. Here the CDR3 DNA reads TGTGCCAGCAGGGGCCCCCAAGAGACCCAGTACTTC.

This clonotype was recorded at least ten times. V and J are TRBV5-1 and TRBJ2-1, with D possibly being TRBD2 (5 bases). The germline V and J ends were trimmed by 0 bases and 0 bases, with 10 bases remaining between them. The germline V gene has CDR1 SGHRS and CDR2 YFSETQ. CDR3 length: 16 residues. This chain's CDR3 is CASSLGAAASYNEQFF. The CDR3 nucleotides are TGCGCCAGCAGCTTGGGAGCGGCAGCCTCCTACAATGAGCAGTTCTTC.